This T cell receptor beta chain derives from a study of T cell responses to AZD1222 COVID-19 vaccine. The protocol was immunoSEQ multiplex PCR, while the TCRdb copy is restricted to in-frame clones and leaves out a portion. The sample consists of approximately 120,000 clones, roughly 90% of them appearing once. CDR1 and CDR2 from the germline V gene are MNHEY and SVGAGI. The ends lost 4 bases at V and 7 bases at J; junction bases unmatched: 15. The CDR3 runs 16 residues. This specimen consisted of peripheral blood, obtained on day 0 of MenACWY control vaccination. The genes are TRBV6-5 and TRBJ1-2; 7 bases line up with TRBD1. The source of this sequence is an adult in good health. The CDR3: CASSSSRPGQRRGYTF. As DNA, the CDR3 is TGTGCCAGCAGTTCCAGTAGGCCGGGACAGAGACGTGGCTACACCTTC.